The T cell receptor (beta chain) under discussion was sequenced for a study of T cell repertoires in cytomegalovirus infection. Study conclusions and caveats: In two of eight donors, the top clonotype was HLA-C-restricted CMV-specific.

TCRdb reprocessed the reads via MiXCR and lists one record per CDR3 protein. The repertoire has 150,000 or so distinct CDR3 sequences, approximately 17% of them found once; the top ten carry 18%. Per the germline V gene, CDR1 is SGHAT and CDR2 is FQNNGV. Trimming stripped 5 bases from V and 5 bases from J, with 10 bases between. CDR3 length: 12 residues. A remark on this clonotype: Its antigen remains unknown.

This clonotype was sampled from a human donor in good health (CMV status not recorded). Some clones in this sample may be carry-over from other donors' samples. The chain recombines TRBV11-2 with TRBJ2-7; D unresolved. Input material: CD8+ T cells from PBMCs. CDR3 coding DNA: TGTGCCAGCAGCACAGCTACCCACGAGCAGTACTTC. The encoded protein is CASSTATHEQYF. The whole variable domain, remainder taken from reference TRBV11-2 and TRBJ2-7, is EAGVAQSPRYKIIEKRQSVAFWCNPISGHATLYWYQQILGQGPKLLIQFQNNGVVDDSQLPKDRFSAERLKGVDSTLKIQPAKLEDSAVYLCASSTATHEQYFGPGTRLTVT.